This paragraph covers one TCR beta chain sequence. The germline CDR1 and CDR2 sequences are SNHLY and FYNNEI. The CDR3 is 17 amino acids. The V gene end was trimmed by 6 bases and the J gene end by 4 bases; junction bases not matched to a gene: 12. These data belong to a study of blood T cell repertoires in COVID-19. The wider study: The United States, Italy and Spain were the sources of the acute and convalescent COVID-19 samples.

Under the authors' procedure: Amplification of reference gene primers was used by the study to estimate nucleated cell counts. The protocol was immunoSEQ multiplex PCR, while the TCRdb copy is restricted to in-frame clones and leaves out a portion. For V, J and clone size, that table is used; D and trimming come from the DNA. The sample includes roughly 86,000 clones, about 85% of them seen just once. The clonotype originates from a man in his forties or fifties with acute or convalescent COVID-19. V and J are TRBV2 and TRBJ2-6; 7 positions agree with TRBD1. The specimen was peripheral blood. The CDR3 bases are TGTGCCAGCAGACCCGGGACAGCCCTCTCCGGGGCCAACGTCCTGACTTTC. Translating gives CASRPGTALSGANVLTF.